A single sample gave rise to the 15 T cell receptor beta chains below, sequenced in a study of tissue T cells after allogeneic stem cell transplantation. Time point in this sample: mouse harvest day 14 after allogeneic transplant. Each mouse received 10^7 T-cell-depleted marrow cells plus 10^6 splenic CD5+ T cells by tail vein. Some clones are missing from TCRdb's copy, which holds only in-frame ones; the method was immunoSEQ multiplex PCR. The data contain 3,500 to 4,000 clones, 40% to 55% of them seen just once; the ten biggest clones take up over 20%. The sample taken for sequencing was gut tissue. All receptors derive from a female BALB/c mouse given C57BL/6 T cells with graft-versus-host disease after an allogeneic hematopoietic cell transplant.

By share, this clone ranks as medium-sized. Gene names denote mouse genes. This CDR3 reads CASSQSQGAETLYF. Incomplete CDR3 DNA: TGTGCCAGCAGCCAATCGCAGGGTGCAGAAACGCTGTAT. This chain connects TRBV5 to TRBJ2-3, with D uncertain. The sequence runs out 1 residue before the end of the CDR3; the remainder is reconstructed from the germline J gene. This CDR3 spans 14 amino acids. V was pared by 2 bases and J by 1 base, with 7 bases between. Germline V gene data show CDR1 as LGHNA and CDR2 as YNLKQL (reference sequence).

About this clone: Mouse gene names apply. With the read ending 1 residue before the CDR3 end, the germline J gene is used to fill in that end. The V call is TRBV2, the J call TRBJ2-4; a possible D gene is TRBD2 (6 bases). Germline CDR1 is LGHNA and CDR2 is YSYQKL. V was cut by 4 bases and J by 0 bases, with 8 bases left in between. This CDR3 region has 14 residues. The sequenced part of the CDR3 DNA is TGTGCCAGCAGCCGGACTGCTAGTCAAAACACCTTGTAC. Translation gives CASSRTASQNTLY. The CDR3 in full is CASSRTASQNTLYF.

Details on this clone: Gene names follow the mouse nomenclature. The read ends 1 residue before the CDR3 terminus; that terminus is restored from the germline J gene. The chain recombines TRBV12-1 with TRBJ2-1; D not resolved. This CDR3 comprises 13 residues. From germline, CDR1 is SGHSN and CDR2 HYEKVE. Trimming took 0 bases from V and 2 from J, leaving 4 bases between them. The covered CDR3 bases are TGTGCCAGCTCTCTCGACTACTATGCTGAGCAGTTC. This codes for CASSLDYYAEQF. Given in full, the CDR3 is CASSLDYYAEQFF.

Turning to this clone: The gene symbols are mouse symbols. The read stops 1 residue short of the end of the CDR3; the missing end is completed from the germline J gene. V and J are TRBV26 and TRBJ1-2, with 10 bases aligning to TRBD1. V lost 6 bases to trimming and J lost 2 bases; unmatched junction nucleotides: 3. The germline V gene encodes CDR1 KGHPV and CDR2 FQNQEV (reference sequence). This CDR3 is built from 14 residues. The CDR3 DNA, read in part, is TGTGCCAGCAGCCCGGGACAGGGGAACTCCGACTACACC. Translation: CASSPGQGNSDYT. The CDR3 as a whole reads CASSPGQGNSDYTF.

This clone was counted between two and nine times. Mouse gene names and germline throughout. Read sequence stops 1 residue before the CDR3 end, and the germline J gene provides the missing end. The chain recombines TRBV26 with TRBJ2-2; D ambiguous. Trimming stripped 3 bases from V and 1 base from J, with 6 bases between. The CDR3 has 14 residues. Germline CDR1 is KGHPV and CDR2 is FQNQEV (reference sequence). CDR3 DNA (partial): TGTGCCAGCAGTCTTTCCTTAAACACCGGGCAGCTCTAC. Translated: CASSLSLNTGQLY. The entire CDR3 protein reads CASSLSLNTGQLYF. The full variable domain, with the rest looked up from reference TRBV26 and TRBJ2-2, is NSKVIQTPRYLVKGQGQKAKMRCIPEKGHPVVFWYQQNKNNEFKFLINFQNQEVLQQIDMTEKRFSAECPSNSPCSLEIQSSEAGDSALYLCASSLSLNTGQLYFGEGSKLTVL.

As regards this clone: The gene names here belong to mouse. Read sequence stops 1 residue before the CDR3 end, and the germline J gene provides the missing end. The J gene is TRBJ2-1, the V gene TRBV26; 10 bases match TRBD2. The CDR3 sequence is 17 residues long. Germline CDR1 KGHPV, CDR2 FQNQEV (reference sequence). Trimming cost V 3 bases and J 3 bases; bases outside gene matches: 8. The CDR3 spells CASSLLTGGSFYAEQFF. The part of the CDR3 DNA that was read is TGTGCCAGCAGTCTCCTGACTGGGGGGAGTTTCTATGCTGAGCAGTTC. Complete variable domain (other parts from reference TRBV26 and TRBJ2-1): NSKVIQTPRYLVKGQGQKAKMRCIPEKGHPVVFWYQQNKNNEFKFLINFQNQEVLQQIDMTEKRFSAECPSNSPCSLEIQSSEAGDSALYLCASSLLTGGSFYAEQFFGPGTRLTVL.

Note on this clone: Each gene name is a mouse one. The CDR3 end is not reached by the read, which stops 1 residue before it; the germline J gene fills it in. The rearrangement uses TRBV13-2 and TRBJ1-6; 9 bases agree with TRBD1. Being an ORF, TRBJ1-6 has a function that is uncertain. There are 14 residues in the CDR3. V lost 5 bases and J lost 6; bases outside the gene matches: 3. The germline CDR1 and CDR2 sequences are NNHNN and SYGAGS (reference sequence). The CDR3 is CASGDRGGNSPLYF. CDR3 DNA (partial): TGTGCCAGCGGGGACAGGGGTGGTAATTCGCCCCTCTAC.

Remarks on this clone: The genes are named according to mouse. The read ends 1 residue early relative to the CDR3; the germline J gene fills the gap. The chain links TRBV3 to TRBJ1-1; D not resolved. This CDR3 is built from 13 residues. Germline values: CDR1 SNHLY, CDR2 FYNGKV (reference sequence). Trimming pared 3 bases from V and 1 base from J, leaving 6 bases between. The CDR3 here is CASSLGRNTEVFF. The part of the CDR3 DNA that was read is TGTGCCAGCAGCTTGGGCAGAAACACAGAAGTCTTC.

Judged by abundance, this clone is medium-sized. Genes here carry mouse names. The covered CDR3 bases are TGCTCCAGCAGTCGGACAGGGAATTCTGGAAATACGCTCTAT. Its translation: CSSSRTGNSGNTLY. The CDR3, in full, reads CSSSRTGNSGNTLYF. The chain couples TRBV23 to TRBJ1-3; the tabulated D call, TRBD1, remains unverified against the DNA. The CDR3 end lies 1 residue beyond the end of the read and is filled in from the germline J gene. The CDR3 loop spans 15 amino acids. Germline V lookup: CDR1 KGHTA, CDR2 FQNQQP.

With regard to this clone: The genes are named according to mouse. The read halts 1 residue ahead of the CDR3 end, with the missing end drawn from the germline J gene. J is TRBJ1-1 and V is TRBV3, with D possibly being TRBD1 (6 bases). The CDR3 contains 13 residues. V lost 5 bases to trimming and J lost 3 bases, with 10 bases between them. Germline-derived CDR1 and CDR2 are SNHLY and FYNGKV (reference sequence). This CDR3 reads CASSTRQDTEVFF. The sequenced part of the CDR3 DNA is TGTGCCAGCAGCACCCGACAGGACACAGAAGTCTTC.

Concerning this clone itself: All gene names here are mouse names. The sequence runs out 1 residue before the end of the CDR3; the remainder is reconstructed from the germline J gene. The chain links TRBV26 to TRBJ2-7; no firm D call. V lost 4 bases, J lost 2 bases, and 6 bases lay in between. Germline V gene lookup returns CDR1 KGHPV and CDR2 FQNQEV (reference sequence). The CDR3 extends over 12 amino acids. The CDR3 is CASSRQTYEQYF. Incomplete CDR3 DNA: TGTGCCAGCAGTCGGCAAACCTATGAACAGTAC. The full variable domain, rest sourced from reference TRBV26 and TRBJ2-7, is NSKVIQTPRYLVKGQGQKAKMRCIPEKGHPVVFWYQQNKNNEFKFLINFQNQEVLQQIDMTEKRFSAECPSNSPCSLEIQSSEAGDSALYLCASSRQTYEQYFGPGTRLTVL.

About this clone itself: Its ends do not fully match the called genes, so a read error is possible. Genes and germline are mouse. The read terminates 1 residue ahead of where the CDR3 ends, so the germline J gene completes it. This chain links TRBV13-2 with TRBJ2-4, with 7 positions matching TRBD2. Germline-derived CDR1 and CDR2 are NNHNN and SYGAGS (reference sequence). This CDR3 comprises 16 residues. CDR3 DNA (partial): TGTGCCAGCAGTGATGGGCCGGGGGGGAGTCAAAACACCTTGTAC. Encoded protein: CASSDGPGGSQNTLY. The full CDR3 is CASSDGPGGSQNTLYF.

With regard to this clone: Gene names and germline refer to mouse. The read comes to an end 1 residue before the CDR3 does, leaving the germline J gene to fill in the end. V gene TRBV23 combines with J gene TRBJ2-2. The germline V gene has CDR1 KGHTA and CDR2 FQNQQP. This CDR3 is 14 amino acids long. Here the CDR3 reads CSSSQSGGTGQLYF. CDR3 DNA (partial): TGCTCCAGCAGTCAATCAGGGGGGACCGGGCAGCTCTAC.

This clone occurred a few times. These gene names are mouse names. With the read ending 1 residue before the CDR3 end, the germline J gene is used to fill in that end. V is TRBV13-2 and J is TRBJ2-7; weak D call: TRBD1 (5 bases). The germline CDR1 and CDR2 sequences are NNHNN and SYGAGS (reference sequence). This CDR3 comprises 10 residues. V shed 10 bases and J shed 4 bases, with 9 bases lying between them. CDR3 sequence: CAGEGYEQYF. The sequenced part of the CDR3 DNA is TGTGCCGGGGAGGGGTATGAACAGTAC.

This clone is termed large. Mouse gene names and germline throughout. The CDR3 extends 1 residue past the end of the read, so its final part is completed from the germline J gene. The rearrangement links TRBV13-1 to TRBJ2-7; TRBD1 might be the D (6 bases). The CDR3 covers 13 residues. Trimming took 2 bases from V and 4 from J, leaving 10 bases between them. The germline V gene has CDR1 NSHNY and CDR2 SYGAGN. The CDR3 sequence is CASSEGQVYEQYF. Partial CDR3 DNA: TGTGCCAGCAGTGAGGGACAAGTATATGAACAGTAC.